What follows are 17 T cell receptor beta chains derived from one specimen sequenced in a study of T-cell reconstitution after alpha-beta-depleted transplantation in children (TCRdb year 2016). The treatment or condition label corresponds to: allogeneic hematopoietic cell transplantation with graft depleted of TCRalphabeta T cells and CD19 B cells. Libraries were built with PCR. The sequencing machine was an Illumina HiSeq 2500. Molecular barcoding was employed in the preparation of TCR libraries, with unique molecular identifiers being used to normalize TCRbeta repertoire quantification. TCRdb cleaned the public reads at Q25 with fastp, built clones with MiXCR and kept in-frame beta chains. Merged by CDR3 protein, the rows form single entries marked with the most common genes and DNA. In this sample the table shows approximately 980,000 distinct CDR3 sequences, 25% to 30% of which occur a single time. Clones ranked in the top ten supply roughly 31% of the sample.

Here the sequenced sample was PBMCs, mostly from graft donor cells, taken 360 days after TCRalphabeta/CD19-depleted stem cell transplant. The receptors were sampled from a boy under two years old who had a stem cell transplant for SCID, so the T cells may come from the graft donor.

The gene calls are TRBV6-2 or TRBV6-3 and TRBJ1-1; 10 nucleotides line up with TRBD1. The CDR3 is 12 residues long. Looked up from germline, CDR1 is MNHEY and CDR2 is SVGEGT. With V trimmed by 4 bases and J by 11 bases, 4 bases remained unmatched. The CDR3 is CASSSRGQGAFF. As DNA, the CDR3 is TGTGCCAGCAGTTCCCGGGGACAGGGGGCTTTCTTT.

The count of this clonotype is one. The chain employs TRBV28 and TRBJ1-2; possibly TRBD1 for D (6 bases). The CDR3 loop spans 14 amino acids. Germline values: CDR1 MDHEN, CDR2 SYDVKM. Trimming cost V 6 bases and J 6 bases, with 17 bases left between them. The CDR3 DNA sequence: TGTGCCAGCAGGGAGGGGGTTAAGCGGGATGGCTACACCTTC. It codes for CASREGVKRDGYTF.

The rearrangement joins TRBV5-4 to TRBJ1-1, with D uncertain. The V gene lost 4 bases and the J gene lost 10 bases, with 14 bases spanning the gap. The length of the CDR3 is 12 residues. The germline CDR1 and CDR2 sequences are SGHNT and YYREEE (reference sequence). The CDR3 spells CASSMVRPRAFF. The DNA of the CDR3 is TGTGCCAGCAGCATGGTCAGGCCCCGAGCTTTCTTT.

The chain recombines TRBV28 with TRBJ2-1; D may correspond to TRBD1 or TRBD2 (6 bases each). Per germline, CDR1 MDHEN and CDR2 SYDVKM. The CDR3 is 16 residues long. Trimming cost V 2 bases and J 2 bases, with 13 bases left between them. The CDR3 coding sequence is TGTGCCAGCAGTTTAGGCGGCCGGGGGCCCTACAATGAGCAGTTCTTC. Translation: CASSLGGRGPYNEQFF.

V and J are TRBV4-2 and TRBJ2-7; 9 bases align to TRBD1. Germline V CDR1 and CDR2: LGHNA, YNFKEQ. CDR3 length: 14 amino acids. The V and J ends lost 3 bases and 6 bases, in that order; junction bases with no gene match: 6. CDR3 sequence: CASSHWDRETEQYF. In DNA form, the CDR3 reads TGTGCCAGCAGCCACTGGGACAGGGAGACCGAGCAGTACTTC.

The sample holds many counts of this clonotype. V and J are TRBV28 and TRBJ2-7, with D perhaps matching TRBD1 (5 bases). The CDR3 contains 16 residues. The V gene lost 3 bases and the J gene lost 0 bases, with 15 bases spanning the gap. From germline, CDR1 is MDHEN and CDR2 SYDVKM. The CDR3 DNA sequence: TGTGCCAGCAGTTTTCCCGCAGGGTTGGTCTCCTACGAGCAGTACTTC. Amino acids: CASSFPAGLVSYEQYF.

The chain recombines TRBV28 with TRBJ2-7; D uncertain. The V and J ends lost 5 bases and 3 bases respectively, with 11 bases between them. The CDR3 has 13 amino acids. Germline CDR1 is MDHEN and CDR2 is SYDVKM. CDR3: CASSAPGRYEQYV. Here the CDR3 DNA reads TGTGCCAGCAGTGCCCCGGGTCGCTACGAGCAGTACGTC.

The chain employs TRBV12-3 or TRBV12-4 and TRBJ2-2, with unresolved D. Trimming removed 6 bases at V and 6 bases at J, with 14 bases between. The length of the CDR3 is 14 residues. The chain's CDR3 is CASRDGLGAGELFF. The CDR3 DNA is TGTGCCAGCAGGGACGGGCTTGGGGCCGGGGAGCTGTTTTTT.

This clonotype occurred a few times. This chain connects TRBV4-2 to TRBJ2-1, with a possible D match to TRBD2 (5 bases). CDR1 and CDR2 (germline): LGHNA, YNFKEQ. CDR3 size: 12 residues. V lost 6 bases and J 5 bases, leaving 8 bases between the germline ends. The CDR3 DNA sequence: TGTGCCAGCAGTGGACTCCACAATGAGCAGTTCTTC. It is translated as CASSGLHNEQFF.

This chain connects TRBV5-1 to TRBJ1-2; 8 nucleotides line up with TRBD1. J gave up 2 bases and V 4 bases, and 7 bases lay outside the gene matches. The CDR3 totals 15 residues. CDR1 SGHRS and CDR2 YFSETQ come from the germline V gene. Written as DNA, the CDR3 is TGCGCCAGCAGCGATCGAACAGGGGGGAACTATGGCTACACCTTC. As protein: CASSDRTGGNYGYTF.

The J gene is TRBJ1-3, the V gene TRBV12-3 or TRBV12-4; possibly TRBD1 for D (6 bases). The CDR3 runs to 14 residues. V was trimmed by 3 bases and J by 3 bases, leaving 9 bases between them. CDR3 bases: TGTGCCAGCAGTTTCGGGGGCTTTGGAAACACCATATATTTT. The encoded protein is CASSFGGFGNTIYF.

This clonotype appeared a single time. J is TRBJ2-7 and V is TRBV28; 12 positions match TRBD1. CDR1 and CDR2 from the germline V gene are MDHEN and SYDVKM. The CDR3 has 15 residues. V was clipped by 6 bases and J by 7 bases; unmatched bases: 10. CDR3 nucleotides: TGTGCCAGCAGCACAGGGACAGGGGGCGCGGAGGAGCAGTACTTC. Encoded protein: CASSTGTGGAEEQYF.

This clonotype was found a few times. The chain links TRBV7-9 to TRBJ2-1; D possibly corresponds to TRBD1 (5 bases). Trimming removed 5 bases at V and 8 bases at J, with 16 bases between. The CDR3 contains 14 residues. Looked up from germline, CDR1 is SEHNR and CDR2 is FQNEAQ (reference sequence). The CDR3 loop reads CASSTNDWGHEQFF. CDR3 coding DNA: TGTGCCAGCAGCACCAACGACTGGGGCCATGAGCAGTTCTTC.

This clonotype appeared a few times. The gene calls are TRBV12-3 or TRBV12-4 and TRBJ2-1; either TRBD1 or TRBD2 may supply D (6 bases each). The CDR3 runs 16 residues. V was pared by 5 bases and J by 2 bases, with 16 bases between. The CDR3 coding sequence is TGTGCCAGCAGTCCCCGCGGGACACGAACCTACAATGAGCAGTTCTTC. Residues: CASSPRGTRTYNEQFF.

The sample holds a few counts of this clonotype. The chain combines TRBV5-1 with TRBJ2-7; D is unresolved. Trimming left V 6 bases short and J 5 bases short, with 12 bases between. Germline CDR1 reads SGHRS; CDR2 reads YFSETQ. The CDR3 has 12 amino acids. In DNA form, the CDR3 reads TGCGCCAGCAAGTTGTCCCCTCACGAGCAGTACTTC. This translates into CASKLSPHEQYF.

The chain has TRBV28 and TRBJ2-5, with unresolved D. This CDR3 has 15 amino acids. Germline V gene data show CDR1 as MDHEN and CDR2 as SYDVKM. V shed 6 bases and J shed 3 bases, with 17 bases lying between them. CDR3 region: CASRPGPDVKETQYF. In DNA, the CDR3 is TGTGCCAGCAGACCCGGGCCCGACGTAAAAGAGACCCAGTACTTC. Full variable domain (remainder filled in from reference TRBV28 and TRBJ2-5): DVKVTQSSRYLVKRTGEKVFLECVQDMDHENMFWYRQDPGLGLRLIYFSYDVKMKEKGDIPEGYSVSREKKERFSLILESASTNQTSMYLCASRPGPDVKETQYFGPGTRLLVL.

The V and J genes are TRBV24-1 and TRBJ1-1, with 8 bases matching TRBD1. The CDR3 is 14 residues long. The junction had 4 bases not matched to a gene; V was cut back by 6 bases and J by 2 bases. Per germline, CDR1 KGHDR and CDR2 SFDVKD. CDR3 residues: CATSSGGGNTEAFF. Here the CDR3 DNA reads TGTGCCACCAGTTCAGGGGGCGGCAACACTGAAGCTTTCTTT.